This T cell receptor beta chain appears in the sequencing data of a study of blood T cell repertoires in COVID-19. Study details: Collection of acute and convalescent COVID-19 samples took place in the United States, Italy and Spain.

This CDR3 region has 14 residues. Germline V gene data show CDR1 as ENHRY and CDR2 as SYGVKD. Germline trimming cut 6 bases from V and 3 bases from J; bases unmatched to any gene: 5. In the study's own analysis: Reference gene primer amplification yielded estimated nucleated cell counts. Assay used: immunoSEQ multiplex PCR; TCRdb lists only in-frame clones, some missing. V and J calls and clone size follow that table, whereas D and trimming were derived from the DNA. The data contain 450,000 or so clones, over 85% of them singletons. Material for sequencing was peripheral blood. This sequence was found in a man aged 18-30 years with COVID-19, enrolled during active disease. This rearrangement joins TRBV10-3 to TRBJ2-5, with 9 bases aligning to TRBD1. Written as DNA, the CDR3 is TGTGCCATCAGGGGGACAGGGAAAGAAGAGACCCAGTACTTC. It translates to CAIRGTGKEETQYF.